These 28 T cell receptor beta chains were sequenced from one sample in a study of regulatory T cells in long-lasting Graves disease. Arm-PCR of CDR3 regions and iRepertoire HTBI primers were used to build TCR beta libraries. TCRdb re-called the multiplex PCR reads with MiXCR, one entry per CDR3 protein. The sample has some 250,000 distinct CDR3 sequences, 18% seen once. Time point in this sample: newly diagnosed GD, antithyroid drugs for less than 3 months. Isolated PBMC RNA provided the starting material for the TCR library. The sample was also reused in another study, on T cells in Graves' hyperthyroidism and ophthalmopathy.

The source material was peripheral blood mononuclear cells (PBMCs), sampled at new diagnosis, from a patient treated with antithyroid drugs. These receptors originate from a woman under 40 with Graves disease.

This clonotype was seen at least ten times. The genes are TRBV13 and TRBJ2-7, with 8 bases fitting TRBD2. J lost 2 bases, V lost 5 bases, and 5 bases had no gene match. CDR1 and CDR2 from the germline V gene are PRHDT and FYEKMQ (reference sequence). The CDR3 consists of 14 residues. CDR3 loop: CASSRTSQTYEQYF. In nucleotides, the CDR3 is TGTGCCAGCAGCCGGACTAGCCAAACCTACGAGCAGTACTTC.

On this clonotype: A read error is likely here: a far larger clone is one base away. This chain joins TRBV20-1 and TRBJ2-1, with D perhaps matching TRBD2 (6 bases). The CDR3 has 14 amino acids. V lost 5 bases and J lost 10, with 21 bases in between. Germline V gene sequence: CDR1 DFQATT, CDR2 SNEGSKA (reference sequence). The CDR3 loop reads CSAPGGTGSYEQFF. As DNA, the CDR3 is TGCAGTGCTCCAGGAGGGACTGGCTCCTACGAGCAGTTCTTC.

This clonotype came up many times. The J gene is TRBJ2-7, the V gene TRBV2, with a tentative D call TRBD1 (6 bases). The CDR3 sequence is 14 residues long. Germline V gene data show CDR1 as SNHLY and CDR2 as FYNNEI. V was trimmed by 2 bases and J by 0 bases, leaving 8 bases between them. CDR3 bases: TGTGCCAGCAGTGAAAGGGACACCTCCTACGAGCAGTACTTC. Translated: CASSERDTSYEQYF.

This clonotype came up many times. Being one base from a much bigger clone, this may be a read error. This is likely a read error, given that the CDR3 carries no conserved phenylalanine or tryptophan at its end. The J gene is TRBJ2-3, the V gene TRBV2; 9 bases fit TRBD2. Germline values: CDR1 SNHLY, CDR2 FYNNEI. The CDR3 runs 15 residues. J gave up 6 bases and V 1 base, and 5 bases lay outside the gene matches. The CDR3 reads CASSEGGLAADTQYI. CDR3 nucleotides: TGTGCCAGCAGTGAAGGGGGACTAGCAGCCGATACGCAGTATATT.

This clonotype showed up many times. CDR3 loop: CASSLYDYGYTF. The DNA for the CDR3 is TGTGCCAGCAGCCTATACGACTATGGCTACACCTTC. The chain has TRBV7-9 and TRBJ1-2; D unresolved. The CDR3 extends over 12 amino acids. V lost 5 bases, J lost 3 bases, and 7 bases lay in between. Germline lookup yields CDR1 SEHNR and CDR2 FQNEAQ (reference sequence).

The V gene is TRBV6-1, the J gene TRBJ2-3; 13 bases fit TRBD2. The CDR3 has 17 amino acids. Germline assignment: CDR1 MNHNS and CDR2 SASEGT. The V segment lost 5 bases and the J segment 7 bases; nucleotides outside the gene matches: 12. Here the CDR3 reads CASSPGTSGEQTNTQYF. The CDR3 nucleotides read TGTGCCAGCAGTCCCGGGACTAGCGGGGAACAAACAAATACGCAGTATTTT.

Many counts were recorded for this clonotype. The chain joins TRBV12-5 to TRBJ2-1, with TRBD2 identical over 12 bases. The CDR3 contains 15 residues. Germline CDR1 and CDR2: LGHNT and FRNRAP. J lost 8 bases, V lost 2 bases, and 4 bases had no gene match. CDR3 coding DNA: TGTGCTAGTGGTTTGCCAACTAGCGGGGGGTATGAGCAGTTCTTC. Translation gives CASGLPTSGGYEQFF.

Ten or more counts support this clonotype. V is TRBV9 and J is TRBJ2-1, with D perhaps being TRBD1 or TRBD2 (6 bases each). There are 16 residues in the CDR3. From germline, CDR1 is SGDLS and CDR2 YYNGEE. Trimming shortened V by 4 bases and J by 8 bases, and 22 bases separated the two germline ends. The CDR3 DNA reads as TGTGCCAGCAGCCTACGTAGGGGGGTCCGTTGGGATGAGCAGTTCTTC. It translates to CASSLRRGVRWDEQFF.

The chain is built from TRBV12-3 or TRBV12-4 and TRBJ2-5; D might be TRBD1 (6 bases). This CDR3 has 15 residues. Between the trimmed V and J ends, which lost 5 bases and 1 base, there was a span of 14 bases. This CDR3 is CASSRNRESQETQYF. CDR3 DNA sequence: TGTGCCAGCAGTCGGAACAGGGAATCCCAAGAGACCCAGTACTTC.

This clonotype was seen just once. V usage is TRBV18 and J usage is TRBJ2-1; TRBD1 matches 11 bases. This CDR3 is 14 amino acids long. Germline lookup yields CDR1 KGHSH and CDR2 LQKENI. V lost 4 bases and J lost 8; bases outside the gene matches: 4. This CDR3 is CASSRTGGGDEQFF. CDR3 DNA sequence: TGTGCCAGCTCACGGACAGGGGGCGGCGATGAGCAGTTCTTC.

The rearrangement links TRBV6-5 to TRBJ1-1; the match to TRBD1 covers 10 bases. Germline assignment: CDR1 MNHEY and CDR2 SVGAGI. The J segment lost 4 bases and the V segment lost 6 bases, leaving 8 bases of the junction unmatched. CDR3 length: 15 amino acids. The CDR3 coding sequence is TGTGCCAGCAGCTACAGACAGGGGGCAGTCACTGAAGCTTTCTTT. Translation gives CASSYRQGAVTEAFF.

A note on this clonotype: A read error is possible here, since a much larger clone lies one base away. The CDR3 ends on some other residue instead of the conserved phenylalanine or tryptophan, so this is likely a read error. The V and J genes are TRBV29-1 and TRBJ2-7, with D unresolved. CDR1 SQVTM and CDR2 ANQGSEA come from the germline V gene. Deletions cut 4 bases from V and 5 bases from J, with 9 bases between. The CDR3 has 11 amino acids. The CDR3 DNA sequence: TGCAGCGTTGGAAGCCTTAACGAGCAGTACCTC. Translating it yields CSVGSLNEQYL.

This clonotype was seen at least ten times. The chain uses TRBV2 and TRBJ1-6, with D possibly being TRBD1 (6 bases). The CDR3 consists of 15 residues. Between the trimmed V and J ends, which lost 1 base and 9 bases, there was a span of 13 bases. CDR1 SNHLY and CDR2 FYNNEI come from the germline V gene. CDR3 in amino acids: CASSEGAGVGSPLHF. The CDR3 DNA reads TGTGCCAGCAGTGAAGGGGCAGGGGTTGGTTCACCCCTCCACTTT.

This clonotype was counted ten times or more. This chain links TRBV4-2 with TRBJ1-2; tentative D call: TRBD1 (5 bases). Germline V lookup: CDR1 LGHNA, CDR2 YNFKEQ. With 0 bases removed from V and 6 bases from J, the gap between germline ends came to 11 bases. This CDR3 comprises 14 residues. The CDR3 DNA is TGTGCCAGCAGCCAAGATAAGTGGGGGAATGGCTACACCTTC. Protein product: CASSQDKWGNGYTF.

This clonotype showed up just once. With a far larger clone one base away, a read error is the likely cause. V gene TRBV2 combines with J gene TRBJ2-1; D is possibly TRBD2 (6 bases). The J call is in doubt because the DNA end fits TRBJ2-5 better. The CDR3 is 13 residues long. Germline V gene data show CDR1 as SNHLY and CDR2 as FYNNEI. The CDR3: CASSEAAGETQYF. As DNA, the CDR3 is TGTGCCAGCAGTGAAGCGGCGGGGGAGACCCAGTACTTC.

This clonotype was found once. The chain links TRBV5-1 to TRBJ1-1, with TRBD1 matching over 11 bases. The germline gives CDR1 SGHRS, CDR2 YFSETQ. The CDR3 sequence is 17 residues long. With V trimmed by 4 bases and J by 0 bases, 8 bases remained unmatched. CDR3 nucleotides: TGCGCCAGCAGCGCGGACAGGGGGCAAGTCCTGAACACTGAAGCTTTCTTT. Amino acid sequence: CASSADRGQVLNTEAFF.

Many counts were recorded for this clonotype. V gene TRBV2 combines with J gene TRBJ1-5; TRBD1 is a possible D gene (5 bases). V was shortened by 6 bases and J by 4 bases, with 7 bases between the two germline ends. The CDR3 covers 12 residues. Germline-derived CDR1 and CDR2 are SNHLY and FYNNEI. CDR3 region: CASRGGNQPQHF. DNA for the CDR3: TGTGCCAGCAGGGGGGGTAATCAGCCCCAGCATTTT.

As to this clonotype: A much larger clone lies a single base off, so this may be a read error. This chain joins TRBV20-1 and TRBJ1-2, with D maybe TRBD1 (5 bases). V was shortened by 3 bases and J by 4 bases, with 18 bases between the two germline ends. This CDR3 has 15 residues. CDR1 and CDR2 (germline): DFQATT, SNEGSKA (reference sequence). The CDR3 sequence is CSARTLNGTFYGYTF. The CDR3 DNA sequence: TGCAGTGCTAGGACCCTCAACGGGACCTTCTATGGCTACACCTTC.

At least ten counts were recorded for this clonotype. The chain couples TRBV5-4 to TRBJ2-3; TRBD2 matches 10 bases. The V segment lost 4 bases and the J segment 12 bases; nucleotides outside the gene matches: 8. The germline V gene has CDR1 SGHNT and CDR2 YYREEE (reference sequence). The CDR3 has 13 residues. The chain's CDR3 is CASSPLAGVHQYF. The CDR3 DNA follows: TGTGCCAGCAGCCCCCTAGCGGGGGTCCATCAGTATTTT.

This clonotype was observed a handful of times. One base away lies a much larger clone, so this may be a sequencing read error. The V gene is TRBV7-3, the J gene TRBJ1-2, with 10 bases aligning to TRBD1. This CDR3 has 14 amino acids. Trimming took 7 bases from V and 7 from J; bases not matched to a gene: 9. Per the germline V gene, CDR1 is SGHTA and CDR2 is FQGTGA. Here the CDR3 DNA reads TGTGCCAGCACCACAGGGGGACAGGGGTTTGGCTACACCTTC. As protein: CASTTGGQGFGYTF. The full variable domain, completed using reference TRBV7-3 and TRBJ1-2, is GAGVSQTPSNKVTEKGKYVELRCDPISGHTALYWYRQSLGQGPEFLIYFQGTGAADDSGLPNDRFFAVRPEGSVSTLKIQRTERGDSAVYLCASTTGGQGFGYTFGSGTRLTVV.

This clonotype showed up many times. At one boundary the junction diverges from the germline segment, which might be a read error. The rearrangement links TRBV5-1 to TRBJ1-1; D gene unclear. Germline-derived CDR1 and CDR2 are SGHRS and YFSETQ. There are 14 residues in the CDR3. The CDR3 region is CASSPPLRDTEAFF. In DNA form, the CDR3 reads TGTGCCAGCAGCCCACCACTTCGGGACACTGAAGCTTTCTTT.

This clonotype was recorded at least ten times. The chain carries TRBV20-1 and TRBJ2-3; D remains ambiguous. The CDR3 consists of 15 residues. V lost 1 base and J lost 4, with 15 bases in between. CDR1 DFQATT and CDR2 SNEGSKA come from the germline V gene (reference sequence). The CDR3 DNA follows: TGCAGTGCTAGAGTCCGAGGCTTAGGTCCAGATACGCAGTATTTT. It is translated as CSARVRGLGPDTQYF.

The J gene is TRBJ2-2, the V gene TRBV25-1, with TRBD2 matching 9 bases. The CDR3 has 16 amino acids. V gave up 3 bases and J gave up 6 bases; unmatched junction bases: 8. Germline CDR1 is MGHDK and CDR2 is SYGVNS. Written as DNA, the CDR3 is TGTGCCAGCAGTGATTCTGCGGGGGGGCCCTCCGGGGAGCTGTTTTTT. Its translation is CASSDSAGGPSGELFF.

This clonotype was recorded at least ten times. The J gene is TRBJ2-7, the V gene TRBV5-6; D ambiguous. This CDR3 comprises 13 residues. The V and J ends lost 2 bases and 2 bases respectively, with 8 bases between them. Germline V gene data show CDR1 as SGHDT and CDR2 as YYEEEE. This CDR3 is CASSFSTPYEQYF. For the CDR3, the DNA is TGTGCCAGCAGCTTCAGTACACCCTACGAGCAGTACTTC.

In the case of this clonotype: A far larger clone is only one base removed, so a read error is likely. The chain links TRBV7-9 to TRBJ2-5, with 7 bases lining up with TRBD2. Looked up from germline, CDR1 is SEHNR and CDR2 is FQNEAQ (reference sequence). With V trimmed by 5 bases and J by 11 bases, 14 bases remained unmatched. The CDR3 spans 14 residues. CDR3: CASSVRTSGNEQYF. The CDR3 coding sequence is TGTGCCAGCAGCGTGAGGACTAGTGGCAATGAGCAGTACTTC.

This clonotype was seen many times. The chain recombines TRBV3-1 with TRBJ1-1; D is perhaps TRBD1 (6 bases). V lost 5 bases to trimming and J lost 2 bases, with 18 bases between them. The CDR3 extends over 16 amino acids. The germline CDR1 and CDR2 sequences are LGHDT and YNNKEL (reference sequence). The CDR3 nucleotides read TGTGCCAGCAGCTCGCCGACAGGAAAACCCAACACTGAAGCTTTCTTT. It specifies CASSSPTGKPNTEAFF. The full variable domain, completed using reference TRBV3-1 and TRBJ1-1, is DTAVSQTPKYLVTQMGNDKSIKCEQNLGHDTMYWYKQDSKKFLKIMFSYNNKELIINETVPNRFSPKSPDKAHLNLHINSLELGDSAVYFCASSSPTGKPNTEAFFGQGTRLTVV.

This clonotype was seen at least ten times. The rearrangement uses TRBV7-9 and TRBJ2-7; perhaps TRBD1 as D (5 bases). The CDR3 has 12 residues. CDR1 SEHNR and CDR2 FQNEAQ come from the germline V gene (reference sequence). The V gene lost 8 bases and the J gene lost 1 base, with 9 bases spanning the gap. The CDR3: CASSRASYEQYF. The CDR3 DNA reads TGTGCCAGCTCCAGGGCATCCTACGAGCAGTACTTC.

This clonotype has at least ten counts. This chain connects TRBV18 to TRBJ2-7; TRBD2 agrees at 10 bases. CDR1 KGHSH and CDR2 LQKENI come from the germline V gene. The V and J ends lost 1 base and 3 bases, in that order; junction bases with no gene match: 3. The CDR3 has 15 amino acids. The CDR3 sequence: CASSPRRTSGYEQYF. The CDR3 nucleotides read TGTGCCAGCTCACCACGTCGGACTAGCGGCTACGAGCAGTACTTC. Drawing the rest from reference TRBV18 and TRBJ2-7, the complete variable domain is NAGVMQNPRHLVRRRGQEARLRCSPMKGHSHVYWYRQLPEEGLKFMVYLQKENIIDESGMPKERFSAEFPKEGPSILRIQQVVRGDSAAYFCASSPRRTSGYEQYFGPGTRLTVT.